The 20 T cell receptor beta chains below were found in one sample sequenced in a study of breast tumors, draining lymph nodes, adjacent tissues. MiXCR, run by TCRdb on the multiplex PCR reads, gives a single entry per CDR3 protein. The sample lists approximately 200,000 distinct CDR3 sequences; 25% to 40% were seen once. Axillary draining lymph nodes of breast cancer patients supplied the node samples. The sample was axillary lymph node tissue. The receptors come from a female donor with breast cancer. Some clones in this sample may be carry-over from other donors' samples.

In its sample, this clonotype was seen many times. This chain connects TRBV7-2 to TRBJ2-5; 15 bases map to TRBD2. J was trimmed by 9 bases and V by 4 bases; bases with no gene match: 3. Germline CDR1 and CDR2: SGHTA and FQGNSA. The CDR3 covers 14 residues. CDR3 amino acids: CASSYGLAGGAQYF. The CDR3 DNA sequence: TGTGCCAGCAGCTACGGACTAGCGGGGGGGGCCCAGTACTTC.

This clonotype appeared many times. The V call is TRBV6-1, the J call TRBJ1-5, with D uncertain. Germline V gene lookup returns CDR1 MNHNS and CDR2 SASEGT. Trimming shortened V by 1 base and J by 3 bases, and 7 bases separated the two germline ends. This CDR3 has 14 residues. CDR3 nucleotides: TGTGCCAGCAGTGAAGTCTCGATCAATCAGCCCCAGCATTTT. The encoded protein is CASSEVSINQPQHF.

This clonotype was seen repeatedly, ten times or more. CDR3 protein: CASSQVATNEKLFF. The CDR3 bases are TGCGCCAGCAGCCAGGTCGCAACTAATGAAAAACTGTTTTTT. The J gene is TRBJ1-4, the V gene TRBV4-1, with D unclear. Trimming took 3 bases from V and 0 from J, leaving 5 bases between them. Germline CDR1 and CDR2: MGHRA and YSYEKL. The CDR3 extends over 14 amino acids.

This clonotype was picked up many times. The chain carries TRBV10-3 and TRBJ2-2; D not resolved. This CDR3 spans 15 amino acids. The germline V gene has CDR1 ENHRY and CDR2 SYGVKD. V lost 3 bases and J lost 7, with 15 bases in between. In DNA form, the CDR3 reads TGTGCCATCAGTGAATTTGCCCCTGGGGACGGGGAGCTGTTTTTT. As protein: CAISEFAPGDGELFF.

This clonotype was seen many times. V usage is TRBV4-1 and J usage is TRBJ1-6; 12 positions agree with TRBD1. Trimming removed 3 bases from V and 8 bases from J; junction bases left unmatched: 11. CDR1 and CDR2 from the germline V gene are MGHRA and YSYEKL. CDR3 size: 18 residues. The CDR3 region is CASSHLTWDRGLDSPLHF. The CDR3 coding sequence is TGCGCCAGCAGCCACTTGACCTGGGACAGGGGGCTAGATTCACCCCTCCACTTT.

Concerning this clonotype itself: A much larger clone is a single base away; this may be a read error. The chain is built from TRBV6-1 and TRBJ1-4; TRBD1 aligns across 8 bases. In germline, CDR1 is MNHNS, CDR2 SASEGT. The V gene end was trimmed by 5 bases and the J gene end by 9 bases; junction bases not matched to a gene: 11. The CDR3 is made up of 15 amino acids. CDR3 region: CASSHRGKGGKKLFF. CDR3 DNA sequence: TGTGCCAGCAGTCACAGGGGGAAAGGGGGAAAAAAACTGTTTTTT.

The V and J genes are TRBV3-1 and TRBJ2-3; a possible D gene is TRBD2 (5 bases). Germline V gene data show CDR1 as LGHDT and CDR2 as YNNKEL (reference sequence). V lost 0 bases, J lost 1 base, and 20 bases lay in between. This CDR3 comprises 19 residues. CDR3 in amino acids: CASSQESLGRGGGTDTQYF. The CDR3 DNA reads as TGTGCCAGCAGCCAAGAGTCGCTTGGGAGAGGTGGTGGCACAGATACGCAGTATTTT.

This clonotype came up many times. The chain carries TRBV11-3 and TRBJ2-2; D not certain. In germline, CDR1 is SGHNT, CDR2 YENEEA. CDR3 length equals 14 residues. V was shortened by 6 bases and J by 3 bases, with 11 bases between the two germline ends. CDR3 sequence: CASSSRSHTGELFF. The CDR3, as DNA: TGTGCCAGCAGTTCCAGGTCCCACACCGGGGAGCTGTTTTTT.

This clonotype has only a few counts. The rearrangement uses TRBV11-2 and TRBJ2-1; the match to TRBD2 covers 7 bases. The germline V gene encodes CDR1 SGHAT and CDR2 FQNNGV. Trimming cost V 4 bases and J 10 bases; bases outside gene matches: 7. The CDR3 loop spans 13 amino acids. This chain's CDR3 is CASSSHLAAEQFF. CDR3 nucleotide sequence: TGTGCCAGCAGCTCCCACCTAGCGGCGGAGCAGTTCTTC.

The chain joins TRBV6-2 or TRBV6-3 to TRBJ2-7, with D unclear. The CDR3 contains 13 residues. Per germline, CDR1 MNHEY and CDR2 SVGEGT. The V gene lost 7 bases and the J gene lost 0 bases, with 10 bases spanning the gap. In DNA form, the CDR3 reads TGTGCCAGCATCGGCATGGTCTCCTACGAGCAGTACTTC. Its protein product is CASIGMVSYEQYF.

A word on this clonotype: One end of the junction does not line up with germline, which may come from a read error. The rearrangement joins TRBV19 to TRBJ2-7; the match to TRBD1 covers 12 bases. Per germline, CDR1 LNHDA and CDR2 SQIVND (reference sequence). The CDR3 spans 18 residues. CDR3 sequence reads: CVSSRGTGQGALAWAQYF. The CDR3 DNA is TGTGTCAGTAGCAGGGGAACGGGACAGGGGGCCCTAGCGTGGGCGCAGTACTTC.

In this sample, this clonotype turned up a few times. The chain carries TRBV28 and TRBJ2-3; 7 positions agree with TRBD1. The germline V gene has CDR1 MDHEN and CDR2 SYDVKM. The CDR3 runs to 15 residues. The ends lost 1 base at V and 4 bases at J; junction bases unmatched: 5. CDR3 residues: CASSLLSGGSDTQYF. CDR3 nucleotides: TGTGCCAGCAGTTTATTGTCAGGGGGTTCAGATACGCAGTATTTT.

This clonotype was counted many times. The chain has TRBV5-1 and TRBJ1-2, with 9 bases lining up with TRBD1. Looked up from germline, CDR1 is SGHRS and CDR2 is YFSETQ. V shed 4 bases and J 8 bases; nucleotides not matched to a gene: 9. The CDR3 has 14 amino acids. CDR3 amino acids: CASSGSTGGIGYTF. CDR3 DNA sequence: TGCGCCAGCAGCGGCAGTACAGGGGGCATCGGCTACACCTTC.

Worth noting for this clonotype: This may be a read error: a much more frequent sequence differs by one nucleotide. The chain combines TRBV6-1 with TRBJ2-1, with 7 bases aligning to TRBD1. This CDR3 comprises 13 residues. Per the germline V gene, CDR1 is MNHNS and CDR2 is SASEGT. The CDR3 region has the DNA TGTGCCGGTCATAAAGACAGGGTCGATGAGCGGTTCTTC. Amino acids: CAGHKDRVDERFF.

This clonotype has at least ten counts. The J gene is TRBJ2-5, the V gene TRBV20-1, with 8 bases matching TRBD2. Germline V gives CDR1 DFQATT, CDR2 SNEGSKA (reference sequence). V trimming: 0 bases; J trimming: 0 bases; junction bases outside the gene matches: 9. CDR3 size: 17 residues. CDR3 DNA sequence: TGCAGTGCTAGAGATGCAAGCGGGGGAGGGTACCAAGAGACCCAGTACTTC. Its translation: CSARDASGGGYQETQYF.

On this clonotype: This CDR3 fails to terminate in the conserved phenylalanine or tryptophan, so it likely reflects a read error. No DNA is shown, since the ends of the CDR3 on it are uncertain; the CDR3 is the one TCRdb lists. The genes are TRBV20-1 and TRBJ1-3. CDR1 DFQATT and CDR2 SNEGSKA come from the germline V gene (reference sequence). The CDR3 totals 9 residues, both ends included. The CDR3 loop reads CSARDDRGM.

The rearrangement joins TRBV28 to TRBJ2-1, with 12 bases lining up with TRBD2. V lost 10 bases to trimming and J lost 9 bases; unmatched junction nucleotides: 16. Germline CDR1 and CDR2: MDHEN and SYDVKM. The CDR3 has 16 amino acids. CDR3 loop: CATRDKRLAGDGEQFF. The CDR3 DNA follows: TGTGCCACCAGAGACAAGAGACTAGCGGGAGATGGTGAGCAGTTCTTC.

This clonotype was seen ten or more times. The V gene is TRBV7-9, the J gene TRBJ1-3; possible D gene TRBD1, 5 bases. In germline, CDR1 is SEHNR, CDR2 FQNEAQ (reference sequence). The CDR3 extends over 16 amino acids. Trimming shortened V by 4 bases and J by 0 bases, and 13 bases separated the two germline ends. The CDR3, as DNA: TGTGCCAGCAGCTATGTCGGGGGTCGCTCTGGAAACACCATATATTTT. This gives the protein CASSYVGGRSGNTIYF.

The table lists this clonotype with many counts. The chain employs TRBV7-9 and TRBJ2-3; 7 bases align to TRBD2. The CDR3 extends over 14 amino acids. V lost 10 bases to trimming and J lost 4 bases; unmatched junction nucleotides: 11. In germline, CDR1 is SEHNR, CDR2 FQNEAQ (reference sequence). CDR3 amino acids: CAMTFGGRSDTQYF. Here the CDR3 DNA reads TGTGCCATGACCTTCGGGGGGAGGTCAGATACGCAGTATTTT. The full variable domain, its missing parts supplied by reference TRBV7-9 and TRBJ2-3, is DTGVSQNPRHKITKRGQNVTFRCDPISEHNRLYWYRQTLGQGPEFLTYFQNEAQLEKSRLLSDRFSAERPKGSFSTLEIQRTEQGDSAMYLCAMTFGGRSDTQYFGPGTRLTVL.

This clonotype was seen repeatedly, ten times or more. The chain joins TRBV29-1 to TRBJ2-3; D is uncertain. The V end lost 3 bases, the J end lost 0 bases, and 1 base lay between the germline ends. Germline CDR1 reads SQVTM; CDR2 reads ANQGSEA. This CDR3 is built from 11 residues. The CDR3 sequence: CSVESTDTQYF. The CDR3 DNA sequence: TGCAGCGTTGAGAGCACAGATACGCAGTATTTT.